This is a list of T cell receptor beta chains from one sample in a study of T cells in Graves' hyperthyroidism and ophthalmopathy. From the multiplex PCR reads, TCRdb called clonotypes with MiXCR, one entry per CDR3 protein. The table has about 300,000 distinct CDR3 sequences, about an eighth seen once. Source material: blood. The receptor set was obtained from a woman aged 40 to 50 with Graves' hyperthyroidism. CDR3s include the opening cysteine and the closing phenylalanine or tryptophan. A D gene is named only where the DNA matches it firmly. Rows give clone size only sometimes, using once, few, many, or a class for an expanded clone.

j_call: TRBJ2-3; clone_size: many; v_call: TRBV20-1; d_call: TRBD2; cdr3_aa: CSVLAENTDTQYF; cdr3_nt: TGCAGTGTCCTAGCGGAGAACACAGATACGCAGTATTTT
j_call: TRBJ2-7; clone_size: many; v_call: TRBV20-1; d_call: .; cdr3_aa: CSARDIYEQYF; cdr3_nt: TGCAGTGCTAGAGATATCTACGAGCAGTACTTC
j_call: TRBJ2-7; clone_size: .; v_call: TRBV20-1; d_call: .; cdr3_aa: CSARVSPGYEQYF; cdr3_nt: TGCAGTGCTAGAGTAAGTCCGGGGTACGAGCAGTACTTC
j_call: TRBJ2-7; clone_size: many; v_call: TRBV5-1; d_call: .; cdr3_aa: CASSLAGGSPPLSYEQYF; cdr3_nt: TGCGCCAGCAGCTTAGCTGGGGGGAGCCCCCCCTTATCCTACGAGCAGTACTTC
j_call: TRBJ2-1; clone_size: many; v_call: TRBV28; d_call: .; cdr3_aa: CASSLWGMQNNEQFF; cdr3_nt: TGTGCCAGCAGTTTATGGGGGATGCAGAACAATGAGCAGTTCTTC
j_call: TRBJ1-2; clone_size: .; v_call: TRBV5-1; d_call: TRBD1; cdr3_aa: CASSSLTGYGYTF; cdr3_nt: TGCGCCAGCAGCTCATTGACAGGGTATGGCTACACCTTC
j_call: TRBJ1-1; clone_size: many; v_call: TRBV7-2; d_call: .; cdr3_aa: CASSLGIMNTEAFF; cdr3_nt: TGTGCCAGCAGCTTAGGCATCATGAACACTGAAGCTTTCTTT
j_call: TRBJ1-5; clone_size: many; v_call: TRBV28; d_call: TRBD1; cdr3_aa: CASRTGGRQPQHF; cdr3_nt: TGTGCCAGCCGGACAGGCGGTCGACAGCCCCAGCATTTT
j_call: TRBJ2-1; clone_size: few; v_call: TRBV19; d_call: TRBD2; cdr3_aa: CASSITSGRLNYNEQFF; cdr3_nt: TGTGCCAGTAGTATAACTAGCGGGAGATTAAATTACAATGAGCAGTTCTTC
j_call: TRBJ2-5; clone_size: .; v_call: TRBV18; d_call: .; cdr3_aa: CASSPPGPETQYF; cdr3_nt: TGTGCCAGCTCACCACCCGGACCAGAGACCCAGTACTTC
j_call: TRBJ2-2; clone_size: .; v_call: TRBV27; d_call: .; cdr3_aa: CASSLGLLKAGELFF; cdr3_nt: TGTGCCAGCAGTTTAGGCTTGCTAAAGGCCGGGGAGCTGTTTTTT
j_call: TRBJ2-2; clone_size: few; v_call: TRBV20-1; d_call: TRBD1; cdr3_aa: CSAQGEGQGAYTGELFF; cdr3_nt: TGCAGTGCCCAGGGAGAAGGACAGGGGGCGTACACCGGGGAGCTGTTTTTT
j_call: TRBJ1-2; clone_size: many; v_call: TRBV28; d_call: .; cdr3_aa: CASSPGLNGYGYTF; cdr3_nt: TGTGCCTCCTCCCCGGGCCTCAATGGCTATGGCTACACCTTC
j_call: TRBJ2-2; clone_size: many; v_call: TRBV29-1; d_call: .; cdr3_aa: CSVDVGYTGELFF; cdr3_nt: TGCAGCGTTGACGTCGGTTACACCGGGGAGCTGTTTTTT